This T cell receptor beta chain appears in the sequencing data of a study of cytomegalovirus exposure and HLA in healthy donors. J lost 6 bases, V lost 2 bases, and 7 bases had no gene match. This CDR3 has 17 amino acids. Germline CDR1 reads LGHNT; CDR2 reads FRNRAP. Study observations and caveats: What was likely a sequencing artifact was a cluster of highly shared sequence variants. Excluded were some V segments that proved indistinguishable, including TRBV6-2 and TRBV6-3. Reportedly, a later analysis found an Asian-associated ancestry cluster had fewer N-insertions than the roughly 630-donor mean.

For this clone: What it binds is not known.

Amplification used 60 Vbeta primers and 13 Jbeta primers. The protocol was immunoSEQ multiplex PCR, while the TCRdb copy is restricted to in-frame clones and leaves out a portion. The sample lists 110,000 or so clones, about four fifths occurring once. The chain links TRBV12-5 to TRBJ2-3, with 14 bases fitting TRBD2. This clonotype originated in a woman aged 18-29 years in good health and CMV-seronegative. Sequenced input: PBMCs. The CDR3 sequence: CASGLPRLAGGKDTQYF. The CDR3 coding sequence is TGTGCTAGTGGTTTGCCACGACTAGCGGGGGGGAAGGATACGCAGTATTTT. Complete variable domain (other parts from reference TRBV12-5 and TRBJ2-3): DARVTQTPRHKVTEMGQEVTMRCQPILGHNTVFWYRQTMMQGLELLAYFRNRAPLDDSGMPKDRFSAEMPDATLATLKIQPSEPRDSAVYFCASGLPRLAGGKDTQYFGPGTRLTVL.